This T cell receptor beta chain is drawn from a study of T-cell reconstitution after alpha-beta-depleted transplantation in children. This clonotype was detected a few times. The V and J ends lost 3 bases and 4 bases respectively, with 13 bases between them. CDR1 is SQVTM and CDR2 is ANQGSEA in the germline V gene. This CDR3 region has 13 residues. It was with unique molecular identifiers that the TCRbeta library was prepared. MiXCR, run by TCRdb on the PCR reads, gives a single entry per CDR3 protein. The sample carries more than 450,000 distinct CDR3 sequences, around 17% recorded once. This receptor was obtained from a human donor who donated a stem cell graft to a child with acute lymphoblastic leukemia. Sequencing used PBMCs from the stem cell graft donor, obtained from the stem cell graft. The chain uses TRBV29-1 and TRBJ2-7, with D possibly being TRBD2 (6 bases). CDR3 in DNA: TGCAGCGTTGAGTCGGCAGGGAGGTACGAGCAGTACTTC. Its translation: CSVESAGRYEQYF.